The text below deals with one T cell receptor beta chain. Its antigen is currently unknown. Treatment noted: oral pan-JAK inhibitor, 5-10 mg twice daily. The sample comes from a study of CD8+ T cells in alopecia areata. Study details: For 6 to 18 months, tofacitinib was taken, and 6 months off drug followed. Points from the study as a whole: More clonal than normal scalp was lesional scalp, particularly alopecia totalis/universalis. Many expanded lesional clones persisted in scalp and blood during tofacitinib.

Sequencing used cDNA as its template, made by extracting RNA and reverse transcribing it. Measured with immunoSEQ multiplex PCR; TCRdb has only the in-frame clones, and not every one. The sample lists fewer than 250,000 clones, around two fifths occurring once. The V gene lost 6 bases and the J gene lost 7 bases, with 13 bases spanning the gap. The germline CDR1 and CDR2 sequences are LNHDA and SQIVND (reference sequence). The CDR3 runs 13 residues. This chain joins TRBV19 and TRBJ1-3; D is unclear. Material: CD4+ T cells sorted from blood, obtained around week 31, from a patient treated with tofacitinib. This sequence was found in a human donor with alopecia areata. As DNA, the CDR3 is TGTGCCAGTAGATGGGCTCGACGGAACACCATATATTTT. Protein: CASRWARRNTIYF. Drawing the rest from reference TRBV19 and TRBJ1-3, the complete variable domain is DGGITQSPKYLFRKEGQNVTLSCEQNLNHDAMYWYRQDPGQGLRLIYYSQIVNDFQKGDIAEGYSVSREKKESFPLTVTSAQKNPTAFYLCASRWARRNTIYFGEGSWLTVV.